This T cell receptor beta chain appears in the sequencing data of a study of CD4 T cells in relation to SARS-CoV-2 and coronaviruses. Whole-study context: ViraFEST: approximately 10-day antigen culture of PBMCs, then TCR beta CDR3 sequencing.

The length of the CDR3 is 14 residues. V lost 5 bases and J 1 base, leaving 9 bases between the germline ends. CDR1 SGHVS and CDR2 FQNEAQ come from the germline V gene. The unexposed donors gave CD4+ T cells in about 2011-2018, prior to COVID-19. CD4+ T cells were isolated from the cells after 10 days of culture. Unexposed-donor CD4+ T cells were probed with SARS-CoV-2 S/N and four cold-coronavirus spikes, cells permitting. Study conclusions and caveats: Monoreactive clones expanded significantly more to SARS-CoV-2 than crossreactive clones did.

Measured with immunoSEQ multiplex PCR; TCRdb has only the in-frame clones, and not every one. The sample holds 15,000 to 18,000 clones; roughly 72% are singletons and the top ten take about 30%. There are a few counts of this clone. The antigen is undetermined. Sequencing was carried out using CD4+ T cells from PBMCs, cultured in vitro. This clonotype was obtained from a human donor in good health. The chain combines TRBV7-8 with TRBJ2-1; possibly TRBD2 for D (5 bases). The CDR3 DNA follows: TGTGCCAGCAGCCCCACGGGGTCCTACAATGAGCAGTTCTTC. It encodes CASSPTGSYNEQFF.